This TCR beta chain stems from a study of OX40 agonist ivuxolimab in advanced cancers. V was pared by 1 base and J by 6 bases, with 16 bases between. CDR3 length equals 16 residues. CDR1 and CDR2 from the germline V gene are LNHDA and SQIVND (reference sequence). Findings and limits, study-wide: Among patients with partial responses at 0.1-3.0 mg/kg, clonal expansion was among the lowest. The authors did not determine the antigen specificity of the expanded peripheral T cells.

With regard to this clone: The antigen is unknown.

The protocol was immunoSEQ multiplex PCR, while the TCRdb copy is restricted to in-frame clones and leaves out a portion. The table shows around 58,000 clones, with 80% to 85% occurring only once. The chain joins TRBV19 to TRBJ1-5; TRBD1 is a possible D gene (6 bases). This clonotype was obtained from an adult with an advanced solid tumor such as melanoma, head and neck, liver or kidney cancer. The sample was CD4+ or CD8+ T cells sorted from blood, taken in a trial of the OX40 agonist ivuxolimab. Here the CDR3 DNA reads TGTGCCAGTAGTATAGGATGGGCAGGGGAAGGTCAGCCCCAGCATTTT. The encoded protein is CASSIGWAGEGQPQHF.